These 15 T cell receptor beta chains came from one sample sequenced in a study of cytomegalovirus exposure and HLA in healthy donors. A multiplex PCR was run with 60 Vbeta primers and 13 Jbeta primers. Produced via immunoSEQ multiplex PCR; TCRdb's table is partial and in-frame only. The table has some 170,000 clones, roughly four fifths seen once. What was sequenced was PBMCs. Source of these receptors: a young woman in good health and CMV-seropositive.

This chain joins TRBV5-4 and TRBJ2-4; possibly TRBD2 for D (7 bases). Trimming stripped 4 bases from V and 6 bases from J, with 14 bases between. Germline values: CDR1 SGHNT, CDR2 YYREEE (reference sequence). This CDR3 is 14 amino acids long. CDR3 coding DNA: TGTGCCAGCAGCAAAAACAGGGAGGGAAACATTCAGTACTTC. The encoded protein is CASSKNREGNIQYF.

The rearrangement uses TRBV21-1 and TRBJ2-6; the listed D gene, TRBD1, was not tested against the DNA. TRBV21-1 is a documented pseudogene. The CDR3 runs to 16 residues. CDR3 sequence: CASSFKGVSGANVLTF. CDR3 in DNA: TGTGCCAGCAGCTTCAAAGGGGTCTCTGGGGCCAACGTCCTGACTTTC.

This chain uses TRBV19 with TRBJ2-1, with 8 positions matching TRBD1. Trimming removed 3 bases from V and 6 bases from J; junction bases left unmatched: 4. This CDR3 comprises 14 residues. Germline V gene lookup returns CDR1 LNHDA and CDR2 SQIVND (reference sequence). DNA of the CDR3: TGTGCCAGTAGTATTAGAGACAGGGGCAATGAGCAGTTCTTC. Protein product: CASSIRDRGNEQFF.

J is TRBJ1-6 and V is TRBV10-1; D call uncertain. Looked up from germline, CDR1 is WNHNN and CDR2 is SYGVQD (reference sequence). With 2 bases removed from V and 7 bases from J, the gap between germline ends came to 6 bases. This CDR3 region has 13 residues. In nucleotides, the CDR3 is TGCGCCAGCAGTGAGGCCCGGAATTCACCCCTCCACTTT. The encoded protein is CASSEARNSPLHF.

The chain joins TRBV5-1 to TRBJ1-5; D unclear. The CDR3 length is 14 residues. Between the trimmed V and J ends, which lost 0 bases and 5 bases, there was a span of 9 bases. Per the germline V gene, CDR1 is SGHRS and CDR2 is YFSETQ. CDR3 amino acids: CASSLGPLDQPQHF. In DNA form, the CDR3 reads TGCGCCAGCAGCTTGGGCCCCTTAGATCAGCCCCAGCATTTT.

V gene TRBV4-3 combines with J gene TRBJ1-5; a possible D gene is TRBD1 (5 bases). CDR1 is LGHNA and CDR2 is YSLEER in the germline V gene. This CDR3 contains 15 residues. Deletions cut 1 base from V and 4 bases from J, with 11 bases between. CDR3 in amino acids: CASSQGGGLNQPQHF. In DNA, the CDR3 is TGCGCCAGCAGCCAAGGGGGGGGTTTGAATCAGCCCCAGCATTTT.

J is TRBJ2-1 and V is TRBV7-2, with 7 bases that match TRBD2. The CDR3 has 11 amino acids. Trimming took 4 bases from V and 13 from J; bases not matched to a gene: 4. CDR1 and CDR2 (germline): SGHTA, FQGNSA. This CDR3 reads CASSSAGPQFF. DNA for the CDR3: TGTGCCAGCAGCTCAGCGGGGCCTCAGTTCTTC.

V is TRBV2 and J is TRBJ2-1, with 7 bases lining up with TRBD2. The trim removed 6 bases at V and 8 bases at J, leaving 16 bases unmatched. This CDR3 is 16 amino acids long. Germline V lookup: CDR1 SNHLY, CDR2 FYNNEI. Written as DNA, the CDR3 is TGTGCCAGCAGGAGGTTTGGAGGCGGGGGTGTCGATGAGCAGTTCTTC. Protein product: CASRRFGGGGVDEQFF.

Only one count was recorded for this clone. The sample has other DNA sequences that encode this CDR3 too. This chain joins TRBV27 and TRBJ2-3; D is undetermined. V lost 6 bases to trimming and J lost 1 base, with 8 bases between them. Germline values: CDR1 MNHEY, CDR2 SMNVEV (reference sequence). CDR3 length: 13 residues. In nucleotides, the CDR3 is TGTGCCAGCAGCCCTTCAGGCACAGATACGCAGTATTTT. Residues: CASSPSGTDTQYF.

The chain's CDR3 is CASSRGGAGGEQYF. The CDR3 DNA reads as TGTGCCAGCAGCCGCGGGGGGGCCGGCGGCGAGCAGTACTTC. The rearrangement joins TRBV5-4 to TRBJ2-7; TRBD2 agrees at 9 bases. This CDR3 region has 14 residues. CDR1 and CDR2 from the germline V gene are SGHNT and YYREEE (reference sequence). V trimming: 4 bases; J trimming: 6 bases; junction bases outside the gene matches: 8.

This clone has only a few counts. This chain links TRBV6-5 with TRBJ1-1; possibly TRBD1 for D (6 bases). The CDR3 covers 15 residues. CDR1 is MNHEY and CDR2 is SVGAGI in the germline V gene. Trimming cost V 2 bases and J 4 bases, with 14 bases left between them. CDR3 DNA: TGTGCCAGCAGTTACATGGGGGCGTCTGTCACTGAAGCTTTCTTT. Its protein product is CASSYMGASVTEAFF.

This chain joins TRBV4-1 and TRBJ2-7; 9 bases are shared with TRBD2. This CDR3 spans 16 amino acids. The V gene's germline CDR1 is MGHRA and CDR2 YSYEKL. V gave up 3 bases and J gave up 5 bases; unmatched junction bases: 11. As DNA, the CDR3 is TGCGCCAGCAGCCAGCAGGCGGGGGGGTTCGGGGACGAGCAGTACTTC. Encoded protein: CASSQQAGGFGDEQYF.

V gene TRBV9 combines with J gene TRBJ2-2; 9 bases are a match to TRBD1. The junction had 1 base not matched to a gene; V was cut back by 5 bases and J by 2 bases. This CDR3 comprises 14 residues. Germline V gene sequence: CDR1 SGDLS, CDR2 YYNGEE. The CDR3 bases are TGTGCCAGCAGGACAGGGGGTAACACCGGGGAGCTGTTTTTT. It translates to CASRTGGNTGELFF.

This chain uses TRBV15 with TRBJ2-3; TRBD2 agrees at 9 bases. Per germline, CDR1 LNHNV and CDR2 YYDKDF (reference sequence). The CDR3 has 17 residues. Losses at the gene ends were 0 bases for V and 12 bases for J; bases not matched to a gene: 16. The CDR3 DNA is TGTGCCACCAGCAGAGAGGGGGGGCTAGCGGGATTTGGCCCCCAGTATTTT. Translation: CATSREGGLAGFGPQYF.

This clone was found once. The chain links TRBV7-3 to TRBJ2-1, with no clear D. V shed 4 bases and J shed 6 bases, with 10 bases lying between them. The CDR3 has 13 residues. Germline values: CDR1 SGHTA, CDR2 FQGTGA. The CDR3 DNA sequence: TGTGCCAGCAGCTCGAACCTCGGCAATGAGCAGTTCTTC. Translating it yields CASSSNLGNEQFF.